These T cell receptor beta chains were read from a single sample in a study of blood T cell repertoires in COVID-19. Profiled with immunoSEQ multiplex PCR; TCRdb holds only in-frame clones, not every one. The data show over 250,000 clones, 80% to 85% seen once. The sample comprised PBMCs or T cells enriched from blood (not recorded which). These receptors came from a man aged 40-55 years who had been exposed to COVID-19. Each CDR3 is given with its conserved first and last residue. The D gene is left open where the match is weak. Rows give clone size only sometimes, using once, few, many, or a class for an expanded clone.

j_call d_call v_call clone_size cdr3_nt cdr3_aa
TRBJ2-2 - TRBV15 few TGTGCCACCAGCAGAAGAGGGAACACCGGGGAGCTGTTTTTT CATSRRGNTGELFF
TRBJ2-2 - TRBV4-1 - TGCGCCAGCAGCCAAGGGTGGACTGCCAACACCGGGGAGCTGTTTTTT CASSQGWTANTGELFF
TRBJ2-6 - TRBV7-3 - TGTGCCAGCAGCTCAAACAACGTCCTGACTTTC CASSSNNVLTF
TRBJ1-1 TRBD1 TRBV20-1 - TGCAGTGCTAGTCAGGGGGCAGCTAGCGAACAGGCTTTCTTT CSASQGAASEQAFF
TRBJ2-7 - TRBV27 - TGTGCCAGCAGTCGAACCCCGTCGGCGGGATCTGCCAACGAGCAGTACTTC CASSRTPSAGSANEQYF
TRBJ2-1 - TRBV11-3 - TGTGCCAGCAGCTCCGGGGGGCTCTATGAGCAGTTCTTC CASSSGGLYEQFF
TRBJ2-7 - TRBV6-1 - TGTGCCAGCAGTGAAGTAGGAGGCGGGAACGGGGACCTCCACGAGCAGTACTTC CASSEVGGGNGDLHEQYF
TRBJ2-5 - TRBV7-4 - TGTGCCAGCAGCTTACAGGAGACCCAGTACTTC CASSLQETQYF
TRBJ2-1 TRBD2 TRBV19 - TGTGCCACCTCGCAAGGGGGACTAGCGGCTTCTGAGCAGTTCTTC CATSQGGLAASEQFF
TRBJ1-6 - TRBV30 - TGTGCCTGGAGTTGGCAGGGACTTAATTCACCCCTCCACTTT CAWSWQGLNSPLHF
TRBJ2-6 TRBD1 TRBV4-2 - TGTGCCAGCAGCCATGACAGGGAAGCCTCTGGGGCCAACGTCCTGACTTTC CASSHDREASGANVLTF
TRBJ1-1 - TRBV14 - TGTGCCAGCAGCCAAGTCCGTGTGAGTGAAGCTTTCTTT CASSQVRVSEAFF
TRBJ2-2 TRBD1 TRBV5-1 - TGCGCCAGCAGATACGGACAGGGTGGAACGGGAGTGAGGCCGAACACCGGGGAGCTGTTTTTT CASRYGQGGTGVRPNTGELFF
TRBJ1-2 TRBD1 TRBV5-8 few TGTGCCAGCAGCACAGGACAGGGATGGTATGGCTACACCTTC CASSTGQGWYGYTF
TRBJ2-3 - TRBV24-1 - TGTGCCACCAGTGATTTTCGGGGTTACACAGATACGCAGTATTTT CATSDFRGYTDTQYF
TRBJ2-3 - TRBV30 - TGTGCCTTTGGGGGGTCAGATACGCAGTATTTT CAFGGSDTQYF
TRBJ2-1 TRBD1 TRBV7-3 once TGTGCCAGCAGCTCCGACAGGGCTTCCTACAATGAGCAGTTCTTC CASSSDRASYNEQFF
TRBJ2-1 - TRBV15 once TGTGCCACCAGCAGAGTAGGCGGGCCCTACAATGAGCAGTTCTTC CATSRVGGPYNEQFF
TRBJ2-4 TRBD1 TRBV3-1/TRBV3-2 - TGTGCCAGCAGCCACAGAGCCGGGACAGACATTCAGTACTTC CASSHRAGTDIQYF
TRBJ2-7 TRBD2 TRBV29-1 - TGCAGCGTGGAGGGACTAGCGGGAGGGCCGAGCTACGAGCAGTACTTC CSVEGLAGGPSYEQYF
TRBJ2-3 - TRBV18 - TGTGCCAGCTCACCGAGCATTGCAGATACGCAGTATTTT CASSPSIADTQYF
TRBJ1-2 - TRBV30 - TGTGCCGCCCCCGCAGGGGCTCATGGCTACACCTTC CAAPAGAHGYTF
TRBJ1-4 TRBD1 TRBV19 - TGTGCCAGTAGCGCCCGACAGGGGAAGAGGGAAAAACTGTTTTTT CASSARQGKREKLFF
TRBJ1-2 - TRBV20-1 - TGCAGTGCTAGTGGGGGGCTCGGCTACACCTTC CSASGGLGYTF
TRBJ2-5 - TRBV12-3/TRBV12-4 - TGTGCCAGCTCGGCTGGGGAGGTAGAGACCCAGTACTTC CASSAGEVETQYF
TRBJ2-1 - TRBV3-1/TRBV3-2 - TGTGCCAGCAGCTCGGAACAAGGGGGGGGCAATGAGCAGTTCTTC CASSSEQGGGNEQFF
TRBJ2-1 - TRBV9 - TGTGCCAGCAGCGAACCCATAAATAGCTCCTACAATGAGCAGTTCTTC CASSEPINSSYNEQFF
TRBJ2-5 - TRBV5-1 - TGCGCCAGCAGCTTGGGCTCTCTCCTAATGGAGACCCAGTACTTC CASSLGSLLMETQYF
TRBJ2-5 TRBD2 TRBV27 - TGTGCCAGCCCGTTCCCAACTAGCGGGAGTTGGAAGGAGACCCAGTACTTC CASPFPTSGSWKETQYF
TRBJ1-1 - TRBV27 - TGTGCCAGCAGCCGCAGGGTACACACTGAAGCTTTCTTT CASSRRVHTEAFF
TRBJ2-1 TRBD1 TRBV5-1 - TGCGCCAGCAGCCGGCTGGTGGGACAGGGTCATGAGCAGTTCTTC CASSRLVGQGHEQFF
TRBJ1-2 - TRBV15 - TGTGCCACCAGCAGAGATTCCGGGGACTATGGCTACACCTTC CATSRDSGDYGYTF
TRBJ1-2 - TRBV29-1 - TGCAGCGGCCAGGGTACTGATGGCTACACCTTC CSGQGTDGYTF